These 3 T cell receptor beta chains were sequenced from one sample in a study of blood T cell repertoires in COVID-19. Measured with immunoSEQ multiplex PCR; TCRdb has only the in-frame clones, and not every one. The sample has 500,000 to 600,000 clones; around nine tenths are singletons. The sequenced sample was peripheral blood. These receptors all stem from a woman between 50 and 59 years old with COVID-19, enrolled during active disease.

The CDR3 spells CASSLAVQETQYF. As DNA, the CDR3 is TGTGCCAGCAGCCTGGCCGTCCAAGAGACCCAGTACTTC. This chain uses TRBV7-9 with TRBJ2-5; no reliable D call. Trimming removed 5 bases from V and 1 base from J, with 8 bases in between. The length of the CDR3 is 13 residues. Per germline, CDR1 SEHNR and CDR2 FQNEAQ (reference sequence). Together with reference TRBV7-9 and TRBJ2-5, the CDR3 gives the full variable domain: DTGVSQNPRHKITKRGQNVTFRCDPISEHNRLYWYRQTLGQGPEFLTYFQNEAQLEKSRLLSDRFSAERPKGSFSTLEIQRTEQGDSAMYLCASSLAVQETQYFGPGTRLLVL.

The chain has TRBV27 and TRBJ2-7; 8 bases line up with TRBD1. CDR3 length: 15 residues. From germline, CDR1 is MNHEY and CDR2 SMNVEV (reference sequence). J was trimmed by 6 bases and V by 5 bases; bases with no gene match: 12. CDR3 protein: CASSGYQGAGGEQYF. CDR3 DNA: TGTGCCAGCAGTGGATACCAGGGGGCAGGGGGCGAGCAGTACTTC.

The rearrangement links TRBV13 to TRBJ2-1; 8 bases match TRBD2. Germline V gene sequence: CDR1 PRHDT, CDR2 FYEKMQ (reference sequence). The J segment lost 1 base and the V segment lost 3 bases, leaving 2 bases of the junction unmatched. The length of the CDR3 is 15 residues. DNA for the CDR3: TGTGCCAGCAGCTTCCGGGAGGGTTCCTACAATGAGCAGTTCTTC. It specifies CASSFREGSYNEQFF.